This is a list of T cell receptor beta chains from one sample in a study of blood T cell repertoires in COVID-19. Libraries were prepared by immunoSEQ multiplex PCR; TCRdb keeps only in-frame clonotypes and omits some of them. The table has tens of thousands of clones, roughly 87% seen once. The sample comprised peripheral blood. The receptors stem from a woman in her fifties or sixties with active COVID-19. Both conserved end residues are part of each CDR3. Each record gives: J gene, D gene, clone size, V gene, CDR3 protein, CDR3 DNA. The D gene is left open where the match is weak. Size is omitted from some rows. Given values are once, few, many or a class for expanded clones.

TRBJ1-3,.,.,TRBV9,CASSVGSGRGGNTIYF,TGTGCCAGCAGCGTAGGATCGGGTAGGGGTGGAAACACCATATATTTT
TRBJ2-7,TRBD1,.,TRBV12-3/TRBV12-4,CASSPDRGYEQYF,TGTGCCAGCAGTCCGGACAGGGGCTACGAGCAGTACTTC
TRBJ1-1,.,.,TRBV29-1,CSVSESGTEAFF,TGCAGCGTTTCAGAATCGGGGACTGAAGCTTTCTTT
TRBJ1-2,TRBD1,.,TRBV2,CASWDRLIHYGYTF,TGTGCCAGCTGGGACAGGCTTATCCACTATGGCTACACCTTC
TRBJ2-1,.,.,TRBV19,CASSIEASAYNEQFF,TGTGCCAGTAGTATCGAGGCTAGCGCGTACAATGAGCAGTTCTTC
TRBJ2-7,.,once,TRBV6-5,CASTPSLGVTYEQYF,TGTGCCAGCACCCCTAGTCTAGGGGTGACCTACGAGCAGTACTTC
TRBJ1-6,TRBD1,.,TRBV5-6,CASSLGQGLGSPLHF,TGTGCCAGCAGCCTAGGACAGGGGTTGGGTTCACCCCTCCACTTT
TRBJ1-2,TRBD1,.,TRBV5-1,CASSLDRVRYGYTF,TGCGCCAGCAGCTTAGACAGGGTTAGGTATGGCTACACCTTC
TRBJ2-3,.,.,TRBV19,CASSIQGGTDTQYF,TGTGCCAGTAGTATCCAGGGTGGCACAGATACGCAGTATTTT
TRBJ2-7,.,.,TRBV18,CASSTTSYEQYF,TGTGCCAGCTCAACGACTAGCTACGAGCAGTACTTC
TRBJ2-3,.,once,TRBV12-5,CASGLVGGGADTQYF,TGTGCTAGTGGTTTGGTTGGAGGGGGCGCAGATACGCAGTATTTT
TRBJ2-3,TRBD2,.,TRBV15,CATSRDQLAGGWGTDTQYF,TGTGCCACCAGCAGAGATCAATTGGCGGGAGGGTGGGGCACAGATACGCAGTATTTT
TRBJ1-3,.,.,TRBV19,CASRGASGNTIYF,TGTGCCAGTAGGGGAGCTTCTGGAAACACCATATATTTT
TRBJ2-2,TRBD2,.,TRBV5-1,CASSSGLAGVNTGELFF,TGCGCCAGCAGCTCGGGACTAGCGGGAGTAAACACCGGGGAGCTGTTTTTT
TRBJ1-6,TRBD1,.,TRBV7-6,CASSPDREGINSYNSPLHF,TGTGCCAGCAGCCCGGACAGGGAGGGCATTAACTCCTATAATTCACCCCTCCACTTT
TRBJ1-5,.,.,TRBV5-6,CASHRGNQPQHF,TGTGCCAGCCACAGGGGCAATCAGCCCCAGCATTTT
TRBJ1-1,.,once,TRBV19,CASSIGGMDTEAFF,TGTGCCAGTAGTATAGGCGGCATGGACACTGAAGCTTTCTTT
TRBJ1-4,.,.,TRBV28,CASSFGPGAGVNEKLFF,TGTGCCAGCAGTTTTGGGCCTGGGGCAGGGGTTAATGAAAAACTGTTTTTT
TRBJ2-3,TRBD1,few,TRBV9,CASSVSPGQGVDTQYF,TGTGCCAGCAGCGTATCTCCGGGACAGGGAGTCGATACGCAGTATTTT
TRBJ2-7,.,once,TRBV5-1,CASSLGQATYEQYF,TGCGCCAGCAGCTTGGGACAGGCCACCTACGAGCAGTACTTC
TRBJ1-6,.,medium-sized,TRBV30,CAWKKVQGRSYNSPLHF,TGTGCCTGGAAAAAGGTGCAGGGGCGCTCCTATAATTCACCCCTCCACTTT
TRBJ2-3,TRBD2,.,TRBV5-4,CASSKSSGVFGTQYF,TGTGCCAGCAGCAAATCTAGCGGGGTGTTTGGGACGCAGTATTTT
TRBJ2-3,TRBD1,.,TRBV5-4,CASRPPGQVTDTQYF,TGTGCCAGCAGACCGCCGGGACAGGTCACAGATACGCAGTATTTT
TRBJ2-5,.,.,TRBV11-2,CASSLGGLAQETQYF,TGTGCCAGCAGCTTAGGGGGACTGGCTCAAGAGACCCAGTACTTC
TRBJ1-1,.,.,TRBV5-1,CASSLTLAYRDTEAFF,TGCGCCAGCAGCTTGACGTTGGCTTACAGGGACACTGAAGCTTTCTTT
TRBJ2-1,TRBD1,.,TRBV10-3,CAISDPGQSYNEQFF,TGTGCCATCAGTGATCCGGGACAGTCCTACAATGAGCAGTTCTTC
TRBJ2-7,TRBD1,few,TRBV6-5,CASSRDRGYEQYF,TGTGCCAGCTCTCGGGACAGGGGCTACGAGCAGTACTTC
TRBJ2-5,.,.,TRBV7-3,CASSLVQQETQYF,TGTGCCAGCAGCTTAGTTCAGCAAGAGACCCAGTACTTC
TRBJ2-1,TRBD2,.,TRBV15,CATILSGSSYNEQFF,TGTGCCACCATCCTAAGCGGGAGCTCCTACAATGAGCAGTTCTTC
TRBJ1-3,.,.,TRBV3-1/TRBV3-2,CASSPAAARGTIYF,TGTGCCAGCAGCCCCGCTGCCGCTAGGGGCACCATATATTTT
TRBJ2-1,.,.,TRBV7-9,CASSLAHYNEQFF,TGTGCCAGCAGCTTAGCCCACTACAATGAGCAGTTCTTC
TRBJ2-5,.,.,TRBV2,CATKGGGARETQYF,TGTGCCACTAAGGGCGGGGGCGCTCGGGAGACCCAGTACTTC
TRBJ2-3,TRBD1,once,TRBV5-4,CASSQGRDRGTDTQYF,TGTGCCAGCAGCCAGGGGAGGGACAGGGGCACAGATACGCAGTATTTT
TRBJ2-3,TRBD2,.,TRBV27,CASSYRGTSVPYF,TGTGCCAGCAGTTATCGGGGGACTAGCGTACCGTATTTT
TRBJ2-7,TRBD1,.,TRBV5-1,CASSLDIQGAYEQYF,TGCGCCAGCAGCTTGGATATACAGGGGGCATACGAGCAGTACTTC
TRBJ2-1,TRBD2,.,TRBV3-1/TRBV3-2,CASSLAGGVNEQFF,TGTGCCAGCAGCCTAGCGGGGGGGGTAAATGAGCAGTTCTTC